This T cell receptor beta chain was captured by sequencing in a study of lymphopenia after photon versus proton radiotherapy. The CDR3 sequence is 17 residues long. Germline-derived CDR1 and CDR2 are SGHRS and YFSETQ. The V and J ends lost 4 bases and 0 bases respectively, with 16 bases between them. Clones were sequenced by immunoSEQ multiplex PCR, and TCRdb holds only the in-frame ones, with some missing. The sample lists tens of thousands of clones, around 83% occurring once. This clone came up a few times. The chain joins TRBV5-1 to TRBJ1-4; no firm D call. The specimen comprised peripheral blood, sampled from a patient treated with proton-based radiotherapy. This receptor was taken from a woman between 65 and 79 years old with pancreatic cancer. Some clones in this sample may be carry-over from other donors' samples. CDR3 in amino acids: CASSRPLTVATNEKLFF. The DNA for the CDR3 is TGCGCCAGCAGCCGCCCCCTTACAGTTGCAACTAATGAAAAACTGTTTTTT.